This T cell receptor beta chain was identified during a study of T cell responses to AZD1222 COVID-19 vaccine (dated by TCRdb to the early 2020s). Background on the whole study: AZD1222 recipients whose second dose came at about 4 weeks and those whose second dose came at about 12 weeks were combined into one group, since spike-specific TCR depth and breadth did not differ between the two schedules. A total of approximately 240 trial participants underwent TCR sequencing, of whom about 210 received two doses of AZD1222 and some 25 received two doses of the MenACWY control vaccine. Trial participants were enrolled by age into 18-55, 56-69 and 70-plus year subgroups, with roughly 160, 29 and 62 TCR-sequenced participants respectively.

The CDR3 regions of human TCRbeta chains were analyzed by immunosequencing. On the study's bioinformatics: TCRs in the repertoires were matched against a reference library of SARS-CoV-2-specific TCRs that had been generated with the MIRA antigen-specificity platform. Breadth meant the fraction of unique TCRs that were SARS-CoV-2-associated, whereas depth meant the fraction of total T cells that were SARS-CoV-2-associated. Using the MIRA data, every spike-specific TCR was mapped to the spike region that the TCR reacted to and assigned to either a CD4 or a CD8 class. Log10-transformed breadth and depth values were compared by one-way ANOVA with Sidak's multiple comparisons tests. TCRdb re-hosts the immuneACCESS table, in-frame sequences only. Its copies lack some clones; in the studies checked, an unresolved V gene accounts for under half of them, and the cause for the rest is not known. V and J calls and clone size come straight from that table; D and trimming were deduced from the DNA. The sample has tens of thousands of clones on record, roughly 93% of them singletons. 8.1% of the sample goes to the ten largest clones.

The junction shows trimming of 3 bases on V and 6 bases on J, and the gene matches do not reach 10 bases of it. Looking up the germline V gene yields CDR1 SGHVS and CDR2 FNYEAQ. There are 17 amino acids in the CDR3, from cysteine to phenylalanine inclusive. Only the CDR3 portion is preserved as DNA: 51 bases, with reading frame beginning at the first base. Read against the paper, the sample's time point label means: baseline before first vaccination. Vaccinee samples were obtained from the UK trials COV001 and COV002, which included a single-blind randomized controlled phase 2/3 trial of AZD1222 (ChAdOx1 nCoV-19) in healthy adults. Trial participant PBMC samples were collected at day 0 and day 28 after the second dose for TCRbeta chain sequencing. Points on this clone: This receptor's antigen is unknown. Base qualities are not at hand, and no much larger clone is one base apart.

Overall study outcomes, separate from this receptor: Conclusions about previously exposed vaccinees are limited because only a handful of AZD1222 recipients were SARS-CoV-2 seropositive at baseline. Because no samples from the day 14 peak response were available, repertoires could be characterized only after the peak T cell response. The 56-69-year group was small, and its depth increase did not reach significance, likely because of low power. Vaccine-associated CD4 TCRs spanned the whole spike protein, with dominant responses in regions 160-218 and 743-854. Most participants were white British and females outnumbered males, and the authors suggested that clonal diversity may have been underestimated. Spike-specific TCR breadth and depth rose significantly after two AZD1222 doses compared with day 0 and with MenACWY recipients. Reportedly, close to half of the unique spike-specific TCRs recognized epitopes lying outside the regions that are mutated in the B.1.351 and B.1.1.7 variants.

This chain joins TRBV7-6 to TRBJ2-2, with TRBD1 identical over 10 junction bases. This sample comprised peripheral blood, obtained on day 0 of AZD1222 vaccination. The source is an adult in good health. The DNA reads as follows: TGTGCCAGCAGCTTTTTACTCTCCGGGACAGGGGCCGGGGAGCTGTTTTTT. This yields the protein CASSFLLSGTGAGELFF.